This T cell receptor beta chain was captured by sequencing in a study of T cell repertoires in cytomegalovirus infection. At the level of the study: From public TCR beta signatures came an indication of both CMV infection and matching HLA type.

The CDR3 runs 15 residues. Germline-derived CDR1 and CDR2 are SEHNR and FQNEAQ (reference sequence). With V trimmed by 4 bases and J by 2 bases, 4 bases remained unmatched. A single record per CDR3 protein comes from TCRdb applying MiXCR to the reads. The table shows approximately 500,000 distinct CDR3 sequences, with 16% occurring only once. This clonotype was recorded at least ten times. The specimen sequenced was CD8+ T cells from PBMCs. The sequence came from a human donor in good health (CMV status not recorded). Some clones in this sample may be carry-over from other donors' samples. The chain joins TRBV7-9 to TRBJ2-3, with 9 bases aligning to TRBD1. For the CDR3, the DNA is TGTGCCAGCAGCTCCCGGGACAGGGACACAGATACGCAGTATTTT. It specifies CASSSRDRDTDTQYF.